The 19 T cell receptor beta chains below come from one sample, sequenced in a study of cytomegalovirus exposure and HLA in healthy donors. The PCR was carried out with 60 Vbeta primers and 13 Jbeta primers. Libraries were prepared by immunoSEQ multiplex PCR; TCRdb keeps only in-frame clonotypes and omits some of them. This table holds around 150,000 clones, around four fifths found once. Input material: PBMCs. The receptors derive from a man aged 18 to 30 in good health and CMV-seronegative.

This clone was detected a few times. This chain links TRBV6-5 with TRBJ1-1; D not resolved. Trimming took off 6 bases at V and 0 bases at J, with 11 bases between the two ends. This CDR3 has 14 amino acids. Germline assignment: CDR1 MNHEY and CDR2 SVGAGI. The CDR3 coding sequence is TGTGCCAGCAGACGTCGAGGGTTGAACACTGAAGCTTTCTTT. It is translated as CASRRRGLNTEAFF.

This clone turned up a few times. V usage is TRBV5-1 and J usage is TRBJ2-7, with a tentative D call TRBD2 (5 bases). Germline V lookup: CDR1 SGHRS, CDR2 YFSETQ. The V end lost 1 base, the J end lost 3 bases, and 11 bases lay between the germline ends. This CDR3 has 14 residues. This chain's CDR3 is CASSLSGSDYEQYF. CDR3 DNA: TGCGCCAGCAGCTTGAGCGGATCCGACTACGAGCAGTACTTC.

V is TRBV28 and J is TRBJ1-4; no clear D gene. The germline gives CDR1 MDHEN, CDR2 SYDVKM. The CDR3 covers 15 residues. V was clipped by 7 bases and J by 8 bases, with 20 bases between them. CDR3 sequence reads: CASNKPGESVEKLFF. CDR3 nucleotides: TGTGCCAGCAACAAACCCGGGGAGTCGGTGGAAAAACTGTTTTTT.

The rearrangement links TRBV28 to TRBJ2-7, with D perhaps matching TRBD2 (5 bases). This CDR3 has 11 amino acids. Per germline, CDR1 MDHEN and CDR2 SYDVKM. V was pared by 4 bases and J by 4 bases, with 5 bases between. DNA for the CDR3: TGTGCCAGCAGTTCGGGGTACGAGCAGTACTTC. Translating gives CASSSGYEQYF.

The chain recombines TRBV28 with TRBJ2-7; 7 nucleotides match TRBD2. V was pared by 8 bases and J by 4 bases, with 14 bases of the junction left unmatched. CDR3 length equals 15 residues. Germline V gene lookup returns CDR1 MDHEN and CDR2 SYDVKM. Written as DNA, the CDR3 is TGTGCCAGCCCACCTCGGGACTATTTTCCGTACGAGCAGTACTTC. Its protein is CASPPRDYFPYEQYF.

This rearrangement joins TRBV27 to TRBJ2-3; TRBD1 matches 7 bases. Germline V gene sequence: CDR1 MNHEY, CDR2 SMNVEV (reference sequence). The CDR3 has 17 amino acids. Germline trimming cut 5 bases from V and 0 bases from J; bases unmatched to any gene: 11. The CDR3 DNA follows: TGTGCCAGCAGTCCCACGCCCGGGACAGCTAGCACAGATACGCAGTATTTT. It translates to CASSPTPGTASTDTQYF.

This clone was counted a few times. The genes are TRBV29-1 and TRBJ2-1; 9 nucleotides agree with TRBD2. CDR1 SQVTM and CDR2 ANQGSEA come from the germline V gene. The CDR3 is made up of 12 amino acids. CDR3 amino acids: CLGRGGWNEQFF. In DNA, the CDR3 is TGCCTGGGGCGGGGGGGCTGGAATGAGCAGTTCTTC.

This clone showed up just once. The V and J genes are TRBV6-4 and TRBJ2-3, with 10 bases aligning to TRBD2. The length of the CDR3 is 15 residues. V trimming: 5 bases; J trimming: 6 bases; junction bases outside the gene matches: 8. Germline-derived CDR1 and CDR2 are MRHNA and SNTAGT. CDR3 residues: CASSLAGGGVDTQYF. Written as DNA, the CDR3 is TGTGCCAGCAGTTTAGCGGGAGGCGGTGTCGATACGCAGTATTTT.

V gene TRBV7-6 combines with J gene TRBJ1-1, with unresolved D. This CDR3 is built from 13 residues. CDR1 and CDR2 (germline): SGHVS, FNYEAQ. V was cut by 5 bases and J by 3 bases, with 10 bases left in between. The DNA for the CDR3 is TGTGCCAGCAGCCCCCGTGGCCACACTGAAGCTTTCTTT. This gives the protein CASSPRGHTEAFF.

This rearrangement joins TRBV4-1 to TRBJ2-5; TRBD1 is a possible D gene (5 bases). The end of the DNA aligns better with TRBJ2-7, so the J call may be wrong. This CDR3 comprises 16 residues. The germline gives CDR1 MGHRA, CDR2 YSYEKL. Here the CDR3 reads CASSQDRVLTGYEQYF. Here the CDR3 DNA reads TGCGCCAGCAGCCAAGACAGGGTCTTGACCGGGTACGAGCAGTACTTC.

The table lists this clone with a count of one. The chain joins TRBV21-1 to TRBJ1-4; TRBD1, the table's D call, was not compared with the DNA. TRBV21-1 is a recognized pseudogene. CDR3 length: 15 amino acids. The CDR3 DNA sequence: TGTGCCAGCAGCTTCCCGGGACAGGGACGTGAAAAACTGTTTTTT. Its protein product is CASSFPGQGREKLFF.

This chain uses TRBV25-1 with TRBJ2-5; TRBD2 might be the D (7 bases). Germline-derived CDR1 and CDR2 are MGHDK and SYGVNS. This CDR3 is built from 16 residues. Trimming pared 8 bases from V and 5 bases from J, leaving 24 bases between. CDR3 region: CASSYLGGGRSETQYF. In DNA, the CDR3 is TGTGCCAGCTCTTATCTGGGGGGCGGGAGATCTGAGACCCAGTACTTC.

This clone turned up a few times. The J gene is TRBJ2-1, the V gene TRBV5-4; TRBD2 matches at 9 bases. This CDR3 has 13 residues. V shed 9 bases, J shed 8 bases, and the junction held 9 bases outside the gene matches. Germline CDR1 reads SGHNT; CDR2 reads YYREEE (reference sequence). CDR3 in amino acids: CATAGTSFDEQFF. The CDR3 DNA follows: TGTGCCACCGCCGGGACTAGCTTCGATGAGCAGTTCTTC.

The rearrangement links TRBV7-8 to TRBJ1-4; the match to TRBD1 covers 8 bases. Germline CDR1 reads SGHVS; CDR2 reads FQNEAQ. The CDR3 runs 16 residues. Losses at the gene ends were 5 bases for V and 7 bases for J; bases not matched to a gene: 12. The CDR3 coding sequence is TGTGCCAGCAGCCGGCATCTGGACAGGGTTGGTGAAAAACTGTTTTTT. Its translation is CASSRHLDRVGEKLFF.

The chain is built from TRBV11-2 and TRBJ1-2; no firm D call. Germline CDR1 reads SGHAT; CDR2 reads FQNNGV. The CDR3 is made up of 15 amino acids. The V gene lost 2 bases and the J gene lost 3 bases, with 13 bases spanning the gap. The CDR3 sequence: CASSLISRLHYGYTF. CDR3 DNA sequence: TGTGCCAGCAGCTTAATTTCCAGGCTGCACTATGGCTACACCTTC.

The chain is built from TRBV30 and TRBJ1-3; D ambiguous. CDR1 and CDR2 from the germline V gene are GTSNPN and SVGIG (reference sequence). The CDR3 consists of 14 residues. Trimming left V 0 bases short and J 0 bases short, with 6 bases between. CDR3 region: CAWSVGLSGNTIYF. CDR3 DNA sequence: TGTGCCTGGAGTGTAGGACTCTCTGGAAACACCATATATTTT.

This clone was seen only a few times. The V call is TRBV28, the J call TRBJ2-5; no definite D call. Germline CDR1 MDHEN, CDR2 SYDVKM. V was shortened by 3 bases and J by 1 base, with 12 bases between the two germline ends. The CDR3 consists of 15 residues. The CDR3 region is CASSFVQTLQETQYF. CDR3 nucleotides: TGTGCCAGCAGTTTTGTCCAGACACTCCAAGAGACCCAGTACTTC.

The CDR3: CASSIRSGTSGDTQYF. DNA of the CDR3: TGTGCCAGTAGTATTCGATCCGGGACTAGCGGTGATACGCAGTATTTT. V usage is TRBV19 and J usage is TRBJ2-3; 11 positions agree with TRBD2. This CDR3 region has 16 residues. Germline assignment: CDR1 LNHDA and CDR2 SQIVND (reference sequence). Germline trimming cut 3 bases from V and 6 bases from J; bases unmatched to any gene: 8.

The CDR3 sequence: CASSLRVGGGPQHF. In DNA form, the CDR3 reads TGTGCCAGCAGTCTTCGGGTGGGGGGAGGGCCCCAGCATTTT. The chain links TRBV28 to TRBJ1-5, with D possibly matching TRBD1 (5 bases). V lost 5 bases and J lost 9, with 17 bases in between. The CDR3 spans 14 residues. From germline, CDR1 is MDHEN and CDR2 SYDVKM.